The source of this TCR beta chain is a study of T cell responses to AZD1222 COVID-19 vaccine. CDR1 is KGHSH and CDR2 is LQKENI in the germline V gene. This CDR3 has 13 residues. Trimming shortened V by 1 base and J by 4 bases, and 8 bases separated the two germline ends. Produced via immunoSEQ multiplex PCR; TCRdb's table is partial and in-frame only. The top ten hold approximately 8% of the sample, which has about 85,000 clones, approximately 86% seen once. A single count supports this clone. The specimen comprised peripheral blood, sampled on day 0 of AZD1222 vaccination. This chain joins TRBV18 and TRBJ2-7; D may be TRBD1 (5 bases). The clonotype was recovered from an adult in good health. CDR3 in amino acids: CASSPQGQYEQYF. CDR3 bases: TGTGCCAGCTCACCACAGGGGCAGTACGAGCAGTACTTC.